These T cell receptor beta chains were read from a single sample in a study of response to subunit inactivated influenza vaccine. From the RT-PCR reads, TCRdb called clonotypes with MiXCR, one entry per CDR3 protein. The sample consists of roughly 520,000 distinct CDR3 sequences, 25% of them appearing once. The sample was CD4+ T cells sorted from PBMCs, taken about 5 days after vaccination. Receptors were obtained from a man between 45 and 60 years old who received an inactivated influenza vaccine. Both conserved end residues are part of each CDR3. D genes are given only for firm matches. Expanded clones are given a class, and other clones once, few, many or no size at all.

D	V	length	size	J	CDR3
TRBD2	TRBV4-3	19	NA	TRBJ2-2	CASSQQVGTSGSSTGELFF
TRBD2	TRBV4-2	18	NA	TRBJ2-5	CASSQDPRLAGSQETQYF
TRBD1	TRBV6-1	14	NA	TRBJ2-5	CASRTGTGVETQYF
NA	TRBV12-3/TRBV12-4	11	few	TRBJ2-1	CASSPSTEQFF
NA	TRBV5-6	16	few	TRBJ2-3	CASSLWGLQSTDTQYF
NA	TRBV6-1	13	NA	TRBJ2-3	CASRPGSADTQYF
NA	TRBV7-9	15	few	TRBJ2-7	CASSPRQAHRYEQYF
NA	TRBV5-1	15	many	TRBJ1-6	CASSLDWGVNSPLHF
NA	TRBV29-1	14	NA	TRBJ1-1	CSADPLGEGTEAFF
NA	TRBV20-1	18	NA	TRBJ2-1	CSASGGSRLYRSLNEQFF
NA	TRBV15	14	few	TRBJ2-5	CATSREGPAETQYF
TRBD1	TRBV5-1	15	NA	TRBJ2-5	CASSPGQGTWETQYF
TRBD1	TRBV20-1	14	NA	TRBJ1-2	CGATRTGGNYGYTF
TRBD2	TRBV12-3/TRBV12-4	16	few	TRBJ2-1	CASSYPGTTSYNEQFF
TRBD1	TRBV9	14	NA	TRBJ2-7	CASSLGQGASEQYF
NA	TRBV5-1	14	NA	TRBJ2-7	CASSDPSSTYEQYF
TRBD2	TRBV7-3	15	NA	TRBJ2-3	CASSAGLADTDTQYF
TRBD1	TRBV19	14	NA	TRBJ1-1	CASSKDRDGTEAFF
TRBD1	TRBV5-1	15	NA	TRBJ2-7	CASSQRTGNLYEQYF
NA	TRBV3-1	16	NA	TRBJ2-1	CASSQRLTSSYNEQFF
NA	TRBV7-3	14	many	TRBJ2-2	CASSLTKDTGELFF
NA	TRBV5-1	14	NA	TRBJ1-1	CASSLGPAGTEAFF
NA	TRBV12-3/TRBV12-4	15	NA	TRBJ2-1	CASSFPAGLYNEQFF
NA	TRBV20-1	14	few	TRBJ2-5	CSARGPTGQETQYF
TRBD1	TRBV25-1	18	NA	TRBJ2-6	CASSEWSRQGSGANVLTF
NA	TRBV7-2	14	NA	TRBJ2-7	CASSPGSFVREQYF
NA	TRBV6-1	16	NA	TRBJ1-5	CASSEGAYLSNQPQHF
TRBD1	TRBV3-1	16	NA	TRBJ2-2	CASSQATGVNTGELFF
NA	TRBV20-1	13	few	TRBJ1-1	CSAPLSGETEAFF
NA	TRBV7-2	14	NA	TRBJ2-3	CASSSLGGLGTQYF
NA	TRBV28	14	NA	TRBJ2-7	CASRAPDRAGEQYF
NA	TRBV5-1	13	many	TRBJ2-1	CASAGSSYNEQFF
NA	TRBV20-1	14	NA	TRBJ1-4	CSAREGGGYEKLFF
TRBD1	TRBV6-1	17	NA	TRBJ2-3	CASSEAVRDRGRLTQYF
TRBD1	TRBV9	20	NA	TRBJ2-2	CASSLRGRGQGASDTGELFF
TRBD1	TRBV5-6	16	few	TRBJ1-1	CASSSPTGQENTEAFF
NA	TRBV6-1	13	few	TRBJ1-1	CASSEDPNTEAFF
TRBD2	TRBV30	16	few	TRBJ2-3	CAWRTTSGASTDTQYF
TRBD2	TRBV11-2	18	few	TRBJ2-3	CASSPQTRTSGSTDTQYF
NA	TRBV12-3/TRBV12-4	13	NA	TRBJ2-1	CASSLGLGYEQFF
TRBD2	TRBV20-1	15	NA	TRBJ2-1	CSARTTSGGYNEQFF
NA	TRBV3-1	14	few	TRBJ2-7	CASSQDSGRNEQYF
NA	TRBV20-1	14	NA	TRBJ2-1	CSASSEFGVNEQFF
TRBD1	TRBV10-3	13	NA	TRBJ2-7	CAIGDRGNYEQYF
NA	TRBV20-1	14	NA	TRBJ1-4	CSANAFGYSEKLFF
NA	TRBV15	14	few	TRBJ1-2	CATSSDRGSGGYTF
TRBD1	TRBV9	16	NA	TRBJ2-5	CASSVDSGTGAGAQYF
NA	TRBV6-6	13	few	TRBJ1-5	CASSWGSGQPQHF
NA	TRBV20-1	15	few	TRBJ2-5	CSARDNRDFGETQYF
NA	TRBV5-1	14	few	TRBJ2-3	CASSLTGRSDTQYF
TRBD2	TRBV12-3/TRBV12-4	16	NA	TRBJ2-1	CASSSLTSGGIHEQFF
NA	TRBV5-6	14	NA	TRBJ2-5	CACSLAGGQETQYF
NA	TRBV23-1	16	NA	TRBJ2-5	CASSQYRRSRSETQYF
TRBD1	TRBV5-1	15	few	TRBJ2-2	CASSSTGEVTGELFF
NA	TRBV10-3	15	few	TRBJ1-1	CAISGKDSMNTEAFF